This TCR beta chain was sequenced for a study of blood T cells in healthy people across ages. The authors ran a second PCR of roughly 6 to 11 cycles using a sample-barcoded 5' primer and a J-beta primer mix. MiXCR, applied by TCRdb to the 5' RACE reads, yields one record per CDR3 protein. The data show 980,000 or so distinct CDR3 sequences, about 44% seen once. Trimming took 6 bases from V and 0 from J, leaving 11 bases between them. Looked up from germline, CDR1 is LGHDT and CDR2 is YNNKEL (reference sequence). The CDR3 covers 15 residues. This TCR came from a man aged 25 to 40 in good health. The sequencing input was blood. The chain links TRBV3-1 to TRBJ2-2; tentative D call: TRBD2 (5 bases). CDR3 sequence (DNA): TGTGCCAGCAGGACGGGCGGGTCGAACACCGGGGAGCTGTTTTTT. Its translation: CASRTGGSNTGELFF.